This T cell receptor (beta chain) emerged from a study of regulatory T cells in long-lasting Graves disease. Study in general: For a period under 3 months, newly diagnosed Graves' patients had taken antithyroid drugs. General study results and limits: Fewer public clonotypes were shared by new patients (approximately 970) than by persistent patients (2,741).

Between the trimmed V and J ends, which lost 3 bases and 4 bases, there was a span of 22 bases. CDR3 length: 16 residues. Germline-derived CDR1 and CDR2 are DFQATT and SNEGSKA (reference sequence). The time point denotes: newly diagnosed GD, antithyroid drugs for less than 3 months. Generation of the TCR library employed RNA extracted from PBMCs. Arm-PCR of CDR3 regions and iRepertoire HTBI primers were the basis on which TCR beta libraries were built. TCRdb analysed the multiplex PCR reads with MiXCR anew, one entry per CDR3 protein. Of 440,000 or so distinct CDR3 sequences in the sample, under 15% were seen once. This clonotype appeared many times. Its antigen remains unknown. This sample also belongs to another study, concerning T cells in Graves' hyperthyroidism and ophthalmopathy. That study adds: The HTBI primer set was used in a first-round RT-PCR of the TCR CDR3. Ophthalmopathy was distinguished from stable hyperthyroidism by 13 V-J signatures.

This clonotype was obtained from a woman in her 30s with Graves disease. The chain employs TRBV20-1 and TRBJ2-7; D possibly matches TRBD1 or TRBD2 (7 bases each). The sample in question was peripheral blood mononuclear cells (PBMCs), obtained at new diagnosis, from a patient treated with antithyroid drugs. DNA for the CDR3: TGCAGTGCTAGGACCATGTGGGAGGGGGCTAGGTACGAGCAGTACTTC. This translates into CSARTMWEGARYEQYF.